The rows below give T cell receptor beta chains drawn from one sample of a study of vaccination and CD4 T cells after COVID-19. TCRdb processed the PCR reads anew with MiXCR; each CDR3 protein has one entry. The table includes tens of thousands of distinct CDR3 sequences, roughly 30% detected once. For these receptors, no antigen is known. The sequencing here drew on CD4+ T cells from blood, cultured in vitro, taken about 7 months after SARS-CoV-2 vaccination. These receptors were obtained from a human donor who had recovered from COVID-19. Both conserved end residues are part of each CDR3. The D gene is left open where the match is weak. Expanded clones get a size class; other rows say once, few or many, or leave the size out.

V gene	D gene	J gene	clone size	CDR3 protein	CDR3 DNA
TRBV5-1	.	TRBJ1-2	few	CASSLEAGVLYGYTF	TGCGCCAGCAGCTTGGAAGCGGGGGTTCTCTATGGCTACACCTTC
TRBV20-1	.	TRBJ2-2	few	CSAAPPGNTGELFF	TGCAGTGCGGCGCCACCAGGGAACACCGGGGAGCTGTTTTTT
TRBV20-1	TRBD2	TRBJ2-7	.	CSARLAGIYEQYF	TGCAGTGCTAGACTAGCGGGAATCTACGAGCAGTACTTC
TRBV6-2/TRBV6-3	.	TRBJ1-5	.	CASSYRGRINQPQHF	TGTGCCAGCAGTTACCGTGGCAGGATAAATCAGCCCCAGCATTTT
TRBV4-1	.	TRBJ2-3	.	CASSQDRPGGGSTDTQYF	TGCGCCAGCAGCCAAGATAGACCTGGCGGAGGCAGCACAGATACGCAGTATTTT
TRBV19	TRBD1	TRBJ2-7	.	CASSMFVQGAGEQYF	TGTGCCAGTAGTATGTTTGTACAGGGGGCTGGAGAGCAGTACTTC
TRBV12-3/TRBV12-4	.	TRBJ1-1	.	CASSLASTEAFF	TGTGCCAGCAGTTTGGCCTCCACTGAAGCTTTCTTT
TRBV19	TRBD2	TRBJ2-7	few	CASSPLGAGGSYEQYF	TGTGCCAGTAGTCCGTTAGGGGCGGGAGGCTCCTACGAGCAGTACTTC
TRBV20-1	.	TRBJ1-2	medium-sized	CSASTGKNYGYTF	TGCAGTGCCAGCACCGGGAAAAATTATGGCTACACCTTC
TRBV11-2	TRBD2	TRBJ2-1	.	CASSLTSGRANEQFF	TGTGCCAGCAGCCTGACTAGCGGGAGGGCTAATGAGCAGTTCTTC
TRBV19	.	TRBJ2-3	.	CASSKPAGWGTDTQYF	TGTGCCAGTAGTAAACCGGCAGGGTGGGGCACAGATACGCAGTATTTT
TRBV20-1	TRBD2	TRBJ2-3	.	CSAGASGRPYF	TGCAGTGCTGGGGCTAGCGGGAGGCCGTATTTT
TRBV4-1	.	TRBJ2-7	.	CASSQAYGKPYEQYF	TGCGCCAGCAGCCAAGCTTATGGGAAACCCTACGAGCAGTACTTC
TRBV4-2	TRBD1	TRBJ2-3	.	CASSQVPTGTGGTDTQYF	TGTGCCAGCAGCCAGGTGCCCACCGGGACAGGGGGAACAGATACGCAGTATTTT
TRBV20-1	.	TRBJ1-1	.	CSARDRGMNTEAFF	TGCAGTGCTAGAGATCGGGGAATGAACACTGAAGCTTTCTTT
TRBV7-2	.	TRBJ2-5	few	CASSLVTVETQYF	TGTGCCAGCAGCTTAGTCACTGTAGAGACCCAGTACTTC
TRBV29-1	TRBD1	TRBJ2-3	.	CSVGGGLDHTDTQYF	TGCAGCGTTGGAGGGGGCTTAGACCACACAGATACGCAGTATTTT
TRBV6-8	.	TRBJ2-7	.	CASSLEEGPNSYEQYF	TGTGCCAGCAGTTTAGAGGAGGGGCCAAACTCCTACGAGCAGTACTTC
TRBV7-2	.	TRBJ2-3	few	CASSLSRGQDTQYF	TGTGCCAGCAGCTTAAGCAGGGGCCAGGATACGCAGTATTTT
TRBV6-1	.	TRBJ2-2	few	CASSENSGELFF	TGTGCCAGCAGTGAAAATAGCGGGGAGCTGTTTTTT
TRBV20-1	TRBD2	TRBJ2-1	.	CSARGPAGGSYNEQFF	TGCAGTGCTAGGGGTCCAGCGGGAGGGTCTTACAATGAGCAGTTCTTC
TRBV14	.	TRBJ1-2	.	CASSHINIGGGGYTF	TGTGCCAGCAGCCACATAAATATTGGGGGAGGCGGCTACACCTTC
TRBV7-6	.	TRBJ2-5	few	CASSLAEETQYF	TGTGCCAGCAGCTTAGCGGAAGAGACCCAGTACTTC
TRBV7-9	.	TRBJ1-5	.	CASSLGGKAGQPQHF	TGTGCCAGCAGCTTAGGAGGGAAAGCGGGTCAGCCCCAGCATTTT
TRBV6-4	TRBD2	TRBJ2-3	.	CASSDSGTSGTDTQYF	TGTGCCAGCAGTGACTCCGGGACTAGCGGGACAGATACGCAGTATTTT
TRBV6-1	TRBD2	TRBJ2-5	.	CASSEGTSGPQETQYF	TGTGCCAGCAGTGAAGGGACTAGCGGGCCCCAAGAGACCCAGTACTTC
TRBV28	.	TRBJ2-3	.	CASQDGTDTQYF	TGTGCCAGCCAAGATGGCACAGATACGCAGTATTTT
TRBV28	.	TRBJ2-1	.	CASSFLAGSGDEQFF	TGTGCCAGCAGTTTCCTGGCAGGTTCGGGCGATGAGCAGTTCTTC
TRBV20-1	.	TRBJ1-2	once	CSARQEGYTF	TGCAGTGCTAGACAGGAGGGCTACACCTTC
TRBV7-9	.	TRBJ2-2	.	CASSLPGPGELFF	TGTGCCAGCAGCTTACCGGGACCCGGGGAGCTGTTTTTT
TRBV6-1	.	TRBJ1-6	.	CASSLQRRSSYNSPLHF	TGTGCCAGCAGCCTCCAAAGGCGGAGCTCCTATAATTCACCCCTCCACTTT
TRBV4-2	TRBD2	TRBJ2-1	.	CASSQDLEAGGRNEQFF	TGTGCCAGCAGCCAAGATTTGGAAGCGGGAGGGAGAAATGAGCAGTTCTTC
TRBV20-1	.	TRBJ2-1	.	CSARVLGVQQFF	TGCAGTGCTAGAGTTTTGGGGGTCCAGCAGTTCTTC
TRBV20-1	.	TRBJ1-6	medium-sized	CSARAVGGSPLHF	TGCAGTGCTAGGGCAGTAGGTGGTTCACCCCTCCACTTT
TRBV20-1	.	TRBJ1-1	medium-sized	CSANGVTSEAFF	TGCAGTGCTAACGGGGTTACGAGTGAAGCTTTCTTT
TRBV20-1	TRBD2	TRBJ2-7	few	CSAQSGTQSYEQYF	TGCAGTGCTCAAAGCGGGACGCAATCCTACGAGCAGTACTTC
TRBV19	.	TRBJ2-1	.	CASSMTQGVQQFF	TGTGCCAGTAGTATGACACAGGGCGTACAGCAGTTCTTC
TRBV15	.	TRBJ2-1	few	CATSRAVTNEQFF	TGTGCCACCAGCAGAGCGGTCACCAATGAGCAGTTCTTC
TRBV7-9	.	TRBJ2-2	few	CASSKPGVPGELFF	TGTGCCAGCAGCAAACCAGGGGTCCCCGGGGAGCTGTTTTTT
TRBV19	.	TRBJ1-5	few	CASSSGGRSNQPRHF	TGTGCCAGTAGTAGTGGGGGCCGTAGCAATCAGCCCCGGCATTTT
TRBV28	TRBD1	TRBJ1-2	.	CASSPRQGLSYTF	TGTGCCAGCAGTCCCCGACAGGGTCTTAGCTACACCTTC
TRBV5-4	TRBD2	TRBJ2-5	.	CASSPRTSEYQETQYF	TGTGCCAGCAGCCCGCGGACTAGCGAGTACCAAGAGACCCAGTACTTC
TRBV29-1	TRBD1	TRBJ1-6	.	CSAATPGQSNSPLHF	TGCAGCGCCGCAACTCCGGGACAGTCCAATTCACCCCTCCACTTT
TRBV7-2	.	TRBJ2-7	once	CASSLQGYEQYF	TGTGCCAGCAGCTTACAGGGGTACGAGCAGTACTTC
TRBV20-1	.	TRBJ2-7	.	CSARSDQHPYEQYF	TGCAGTGCCCGTTCGGACCAACATCCCTACGAGCAGTACTTC
TRBV10-3	.	TRBJ2-1	.	CAISPTLNEQFF	TGTGCCATCAGCCCGACACTTAATGAGCAGTTCTTC
TRBV7-9	TRBD1	TRBJ2-2	few	CASSPQSTGGPGELFF	TGTGCCAGCAGCCCTCAGTCCACAGGGGGGCCCGGGGAGCTGTTTTTT
TRBV7-2	.	TRBJ1-2	.	CASTSEQQGRAYGYTF	TGTGCCAGCACCTCCGAACAACAGGGACGAGCCTATGGCTACACCTTC
TRBV7-9	.	TRBJ2-5	few	CASSLTQVFIIQETQYF	TGTGCCAGCAGCCTCACTCAGGTTTTCATAATCCAAGAGACCCAGTACTTC
TRBV6-1	.	TRBJ1-1	.	CASSTQTGLWRAFF	TGTGCCAGCAGTACCCAGACAGGTCTTTGGAGAGCTTTCTTT
TRBV28	TRBD1	TRBJ1-5	few	CASGTVPGQGNQPQHF	TGTGCCAGCGGGACCGTACCGGGACAGGGGAATCAGCCCCAGCATTTT
TRBV30	TRBD2	TRBJ2-7	.	CAWSVQAGVSEQYF	TGTGCCTGGAGTGTACAAGCGGGAGTGAGCGAGCAGTACTTC
TRBV7-6	.	TRBJ2-7	.	CASSLGGQRAYEQYF	TGTGCCAGCAGCTTAGGCGGACAGCGAGCCTACGAGCAGTACTTC
TRBV28	TRBD2	TRBJ2-5	few	CASLGLAGHPQETQYF	TGTGCCAGCTTGGGACTAGCGGGACACCCACAAGAGACCCAGTACTTC
TRBV20-1	.	TRBJ2-2	.	CSAKGGAEAGELFF	TGCAGTGCCAAGGGGGGTGCGGAAGCCGGGGAGCTGTTTTTT